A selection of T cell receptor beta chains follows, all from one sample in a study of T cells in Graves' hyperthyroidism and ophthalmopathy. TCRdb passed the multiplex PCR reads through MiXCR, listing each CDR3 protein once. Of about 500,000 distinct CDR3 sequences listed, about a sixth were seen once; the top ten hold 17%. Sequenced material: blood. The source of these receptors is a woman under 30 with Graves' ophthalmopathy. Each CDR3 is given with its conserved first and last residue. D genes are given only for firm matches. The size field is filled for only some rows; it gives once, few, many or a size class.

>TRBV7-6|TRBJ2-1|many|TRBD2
CASSLGLAGSLEQFF
TGTGCCAGCAGCTTAGGACTAGCGGGATCCCTTGAGCAGTTCTTC
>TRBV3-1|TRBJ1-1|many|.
CASRVGGDWGTEAFF
TGTGCCAGCAGAGTAGGCGGGGACTGGGGCACTGAAGCTTTCTTT
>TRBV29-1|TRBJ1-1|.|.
CSVRVRYEAFF
TGCAGCGTAAGGGTCCGCTATGAAGCTTTCTTT
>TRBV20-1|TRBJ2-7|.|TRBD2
CSAPRGGASYEQYF
TGCAGTGCACCTCGGGGGGGGGCCTCCTACGAGCAGTACTTC
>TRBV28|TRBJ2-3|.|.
CASSSLGTLTDTQYF
TGTGCCAGCAGTTCCTTGGGTACCCTTACAGATACGCAGTATTTT
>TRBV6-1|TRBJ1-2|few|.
CASSYWAGRGYTF
TGTGCCAGCAGTTATTGGGCAGGTCGGGGCTACACCTTC
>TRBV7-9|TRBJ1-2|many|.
CASSLNNYGYTF
TGTGCCAGCAGCTTAAATAACTATGGCTACACCTTC
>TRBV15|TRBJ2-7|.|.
CATSEGQGSSYEQYF
TGTGCCACCAGCGAGGGGCAGGGGAGCTCCTACGAGCAGTACTTC
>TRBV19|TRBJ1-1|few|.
CASSISPRRENTEAFF
TGTGCCAGTAGTATATCCCCGCGGAGGGAGAACACTGAAGCTTTCTTT
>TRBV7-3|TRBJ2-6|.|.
CASSAMQAGFSGANVLIF
TGTGCCAGCAGCGCAATGCAGGCCGGCTTCTCTGGGGCCAACGTCCTGATTTTC
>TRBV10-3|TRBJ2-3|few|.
CAISDGGPDTQYF
TGTGCCATCAGTGACGGGGGGCCCGATACGCAGTATTTT
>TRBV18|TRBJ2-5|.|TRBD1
CASSDRDMMETQYF
TGTGCCAGCTCGGACAGGGATATGATGGAGACCCAGTACTTC
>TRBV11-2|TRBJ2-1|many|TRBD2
CASSSELAGVRGEQFF
TGTGCCAGCAGCTCAGAACTAGCGGGAGTCCGTGGTGAGCAGTTCTTC
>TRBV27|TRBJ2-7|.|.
CASSPGTSTYEQYF
TGTGCCAGCAGCCCAGGGACTTCTACCTACGAGCAGTACTTC
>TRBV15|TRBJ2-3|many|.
CATTNGRYTDTQYF
TGTGCCACCACAAACGGCAGATACACAGATACGCAGTATTTT
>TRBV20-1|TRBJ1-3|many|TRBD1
CSASDRASGNTIYF
TGCAGTGCTAGCGACAGGGCCTCTGGAAACACCATATATTTT
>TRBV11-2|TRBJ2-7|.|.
CASSTGSAYEQYF
TGTGCCAGCAGCACCGGGAGCGCTTACGAGCAGTACTTC
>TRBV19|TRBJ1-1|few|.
CASNSGGITEAFF
TGTGCCAGTAATTCCGGGGGGATCACTGAAGCTTTCTTT
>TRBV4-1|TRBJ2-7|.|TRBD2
CASSQVGGTSTYEQYF
TGCGCCAGCAGCCAAGTGGGCGGGACTAGCACCTACGAGCAGTACTTC
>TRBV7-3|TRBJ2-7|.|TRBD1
CASSLTGGADYEQYF
TGTGCCAGCAGCTTAACAGGGGGCGCTGACTACGAGCAGTACTTC
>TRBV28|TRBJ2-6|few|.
CASSLPVYSPGANVLTF
TGTGCCAGCAGTCTCCCCGTTTATTCCCCTGGGGCCAACGTCCTGACTTTC
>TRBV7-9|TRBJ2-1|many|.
CAIDAGQFYNEQFF
TGTGCCATTGACGCGGGACAGTTCTACAATGAGCAGTTCTTC
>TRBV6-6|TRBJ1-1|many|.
CASSYSRDTEAFF
TGTGCCAGCAGTTACTCGAGGGACACTGAAGCTTTCTTT
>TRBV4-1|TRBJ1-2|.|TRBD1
CASSQPRTGEGYTF
TGCGCCAGCAGCCAACCCCGGACAGGTGAAGGCTACACCTTC
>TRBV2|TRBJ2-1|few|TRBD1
CASSLYRGRALYNEQFF
TGTGCCAGCAGTCTATACAGGGGCCGCGCCCTATACAATGAGCAGTTCTTC
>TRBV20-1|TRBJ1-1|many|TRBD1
CSARARGRSEAFF
TGCAGTGCTAGAGCCAGGGGGCGTTCTGAAGCTTTCTTT
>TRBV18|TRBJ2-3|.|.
CASSLSLTGTDTQYF
TGTGCCAGCTCACTCAGCTTGACAGGCACAGATACGCAGTATTTT
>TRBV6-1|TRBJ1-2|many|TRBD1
CASTKGTVYGYTF
TGTGCCAGCACCAAAGGGACAGTCTATGGCTACACCTTC
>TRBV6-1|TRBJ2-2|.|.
CASSPWTELNTGKLFF
TGTGCCAGCAGCCCCTGGACAGAGTTAAACACCGGGAAGCTGTTTTTT
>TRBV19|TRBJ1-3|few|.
CASKPDSLLGNTIYF
TGTGCCAGCAAACCGGACAGTCTACTTGGAAACACCATATATTTT
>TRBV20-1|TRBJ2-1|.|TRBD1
CSARSRDRAPNEQFF
TGCAGTGCTAGAAGTAGGGACAGGGCACCCAATGAGCAGTTCTTC
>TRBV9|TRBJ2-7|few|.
CASSVSFGSYEQYF
TGTGCCAGCAGCGTATCCTTCGGCTCCTACGAGCAGTACTTC
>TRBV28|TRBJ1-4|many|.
CASSYLREKLFF
TGTGCCAGCAGTTACCTGAGGGAAAAACTGTTTTTT
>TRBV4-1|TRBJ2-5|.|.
CASSQSAQGETQYF
TGCGCCAGCAGCCAATCGGCACAGGGCGAGACCCAGTACTTC
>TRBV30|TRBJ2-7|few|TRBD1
CAWNRGTGRIKPYEQYF
TGTGCCTGGAATCGAGGGACAGGGCGAATTAAACCCTACGAGCAGTACTTC
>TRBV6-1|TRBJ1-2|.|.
CASTPGFGYTF
TGTGCCAGCACCCCGGGGTTTGGCTACACCTTC
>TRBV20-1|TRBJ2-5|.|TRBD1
CSAPTGVGETQYF
TGCAGTGCTCCTACAGGGGTGGGTGAGACCCAGTACTTC